The present T cell receptor beta chain was sequenced within a study of tumour-infiltrating T cells in Burkitt lymphoma. This CDR3 has 14 amino acids. The V end lost 0 bases, the J end lost 3 bases, and 10 bases lay between the germline ends. Germline-derived CDR1 and CDR2 are SGHNT and YYREEE (reference sequence). Sequencing was performed with immunoSEQ multiplex PCR; in TCRdb, only in-frame clones are kept and a portion is missing. The table shows around 46,000 clones, with 30% to 40% occurring only once. The specimen was tumor tissue. This rearrangement joins TRBV5-4 to TRBJ2-7, with D possibly being TRBD2 (6 bases). The origin of this receptor is a human donor with Burkitt lymphoma. CDR3 bases: TGTGCCAGCAGCTTGGGTCGGGGAGGCTACGAGCAGTACTTC. This encodes CASSLGRGGYEQYF.